The 31 T cell receptor beta chains listed next were all sequenced from one sample in a study of blood T cell repertoires in COVID-19. Measured with immunoSEQ multiplex PCR; TCRdb has only the in-frame clones, and not every one. The sample holds 65,000 to 80,000 clones; around nine tenths are singletons and the top ten take 5% to 6.5%. Sequenced input: peripheral blood. The receptors here all came from a man aged 45-65 years with active COVID-19.

The chain carries TRBV5-6 and TRBJ2-5; 7 bases are shared with TRBD2. Germline loops: CDR1 SGHDT, CDR2 YYEEEE. V gave up 3 bases and J gave up 4 bases; unmatched junction bases: 12. The CDR3 spans 16 residues. The CDR3 reads CASSSRGEGYTETQYF. CDR3 nucleotide sequence: TGTGCCAGCAGCTCACGGGGGGAGGGATATACAGAGACCCAGTACTTC.

The V call is TRBV19, the J call TRBJ2-1; 9 bases agree with TRBD1. Per germline, CDR1 LNHDA and CDR2 SQIVND (reference sequence). V lost 7 bases and J lost 6; bases outside the gene matches: 4. The length of the CDR3 is 13 residues. CDR3 region: CASTTGQGNEQFF. CDR3 DNA sequence: TGTGCCAGTACCACGGGACAGGGCAATGAGCAGTTCTTC. The full variable domain, its missing parts supplied by reference TRBV19 and TRBJ2-1, is DGGITQSPKYLFRKEGQNVTLSCEQNLNHDAMYWYRQDPGQGLRLIYYSQIVNDFQKGDIAEGYSVSREKKESFPLTVTSAQKNPTAFYLCASTTGQGNEQFFGPGTRLTVL.

The V gene is TRBV7-8, the J gene TRBJ2-5; weak D call: TRBD1 (6 bases). From germline, CDR1 is SGHVS and CDR2 FQNEAQ. The CDR3 is made up of 19 amino acids. The germline V and J ends were trimmed by 1 base and 4 bases, with 25 bases remaining between them. DNA for the CDR3: TGTGCCAGCAGCTTAGATCTCCCCTTCTCGTGGCTGGGGGCAGAGACCCAGTACTTC. It translates to CASSLDLPFSWLGAETQYF.

This CDR3 reads CASSIGRRTEAFF. The CDR3 bases are TGTGCCAGTAGTATAGGGCGGCGCACTGAAGCTTTCTTT. The chain uses TRBV19 and TRBJ1-1, with D unresolved. Germline V lookup: CDR1 LNHDA, CDR2 SQIVND (reference sequence). This CDR3 is built from 13 residues. V lost 1 base to trimming and J lost 4 bases, with 7 bases between them.

This chain connects TRBV9 to TRBJ2-1; 12 bases align to TRBD2. This CDR3 region has 17 residues. V lost 0 bases, J lost 8 bases, and 9 bases stayed unmatched. The germline CDR1 and CDR2 sequences are SGDLS and YYNGEE. The CDR3 is CASSVAPLAGGGDEQFF. In DNA form, the CDR3 reads TGTGCCAGCAGCGTAGCCCCACTAGCGGGAGGTGGTGATGAGCAGTTCTTC.

V usage is TRBV11-3 and J usage is TRBJ2-1; 8 bases agree with TRBD1. Germline CDR1 and CDR2: SGHNT and YENEEA. The V and J ends lost 3 bases and 2 bases, in that order; junction bases with no gene match: 3. The length of the CDR3 is 15 residues. For the CDR3, the DNA is TGTGCCAGCAGCTTCGACAGGGGACCCTACAATGAGCAGTTCTTC. It translates to CASSFDRGPYNEQFF.

This chain links TRBV6-5 with TRBJ2-3; D is possibly TRBD2 (7 bases). V was cut by 7 bases and J by 4 bases, with 18 bases left in between. The CDR3 has 15 residues. Germline CDR1 is MNHEY and CDR2 is SVGAGI. The CDR3 sequence is CASTRWGGAPDTQYF. The CDR3 DNA reads as TGTGCCAGCACCAGGTGGGGGGGGGCCCCAGATACGCAGTATTTT.

The V call is TRBV30, the J call TRBJ1-5, with TRBD1 matching over 8 bases. Germline V gene data show CDR1 as GTSNPN and CDR2 as SVGIG (reference sequence). This CDR3 has 14 residues. The V gene end was trimmed by 5 bases and the J gene end by 3 bases; junction bases not matched to a gene: 6. CDR3 amino acids: CAWAGGAYNQPQHF. In DNA form, the CDR3 reads TGTGCCTGGGCAGGGGGCGCTTACAATCAGCCCCAGCATTTT.

The genes are TRBV28 and TRBJ1-1; 12 bases are shared with TRBD1. The J segment lost 7 bases and the V segment lost 1 base, leaving 10 bases of the junction unmatched. The CDR3 runs to 17 residues. CDR1 is MDHEN and CDR2 is SYDVKM in the germline V gene. CDR3: CASSLSPGTGGRGEAFF. The CDR3 DNA sequence: TGTGCCAGCAGTTTATCTCCCGGGACAGGGGGCAGGGGTGAAGCTTTCTTT.

The chain combines TRBV19 with TRBJ2-7; a possible D gene is TRBD1 (6 bases). The CDR3 is 13 amino acids. Germline values: CDR1 LNHDA, CDR2 SQIVND (reference sequence). V lost 5 bases and J lost 2, with 10 bases in between. CDR3 sequence: CASSYRQAYEQYF. The CDR3 region has the DNA TGTGCCAGTAGTTACAGACAGGCCTACGAGCAGTACTTC.

V gene TRBV7-9 combines with J gene TRBJ1-4, with 12 bases matching TRBD1. The CDR3 is made up of 17 amino acids. Losses at the gene ends were 5 bases for V and 8 bases for J; bases not matched to a gene: 12. The germline V gene encodes CDR1 SEHNR and CDR2 FQNEAQ (reference sequence). The CDR3 DNA follows: TGTGCCAGCAGCCCAATAATCACCGGGACAGGGGGCGAAAAACTGTTTTTT. This encodes CASSPIITGTGGEKLFF.

The chain links TRBV5-4 to TRBJ2-3, with TRBD2 as a possible D gene (6 bases). In germline, CDR1 is SGHNT, CDR2 YYREEE (reference sequence). This CDR3 contains 15 residues. Deletions cut 4 bases from V and 4 bases from J, with 16 bases between. As DNA, the CDR3 is TGTGCCAGCAGCCCGCTAGCGTCGGCGGCAGATACGCAGTATTTT. Its protein product is CASSPLASAADTQYF.

The rearrangement links TRBV5-5 to TRBJ1-2; D is perhaps TRBD1 (5 bases). This CDR3 spans 13 amino acids. The germline V gene encodes CDR1 SGHKS and CDR2 YYEKEE (reference sequence). V lost 2 bases to trimming and J lost 3 bases, with 8 bases between them. The CDR3 spells CASSLAGHYGYTF. CDR3 in DNA: TGTGCCAGCAGCTTAGCGGGACACTATGGCTACACCTTC.

The rearrangement links TRBV6-6 to TRBJ2-1; 7 bases align to TRBD2. Unmatched junction bases numbered 3, after V lost 4 bases and J lost 0 bases. CDR1 MNHNY and CDR2 SVGAGI come from the germline V gene (reference sequence). The CDR3 runs 15 residues. CDR3 amino acids: CASSSLAASYNEQFF. DNA of the CDR3: TGTGCCAGCAGTTCGCTAGCGGCCTCCTACAATGAGCAGTTCTTC.

The chain employs TRBV7-2 and TRBJ1-5, with 8 bases aligning to TRBD1. Per the germline V gene, CDR1 is SGHTA and CDR2 is FQGNSA. With V trimmed by 5 bases and J by 6 bases, 6 bases remained unmatched. The CDR3 sequence is 14 residues long. CDR3 amino acids: CASSARTGSQPQHF. The CDR3 DNA sequence: TGTGCCAGCAGCGCGCGGACAGGGTCTCAGCCCCAGCATTTT. The full variable domain, completed using reference TRBV7-2 and TRBJ1-5, is GAGVSQSPSNKVTEKGKDVELRCDPISGHTALYWYRQSLGQGLEFLIYFQGNSAPDKSGLPSDRFSAERTGGSVSTLTIQRTQQEDSAVYLCASSARTGSQPQHFGDGTRLSIL.

The chain recombines TRBV2 with TRBJ2-5; weak D call: TRBD2 (5 bases). V dropped 4 bases and J dropped 3 bases, with 15 bases sitting between them. Germline lookup yields CDR1 SNHLY and CDR2 FYNNEI. This CDR3 is built from 15 residues. The DNA of the CDR3 is TGTGCCAGCAGTGCTGGACGGGGTTTAAAAGAGACCCAGTACTTC. It translates to CASSAGRGLKETQYF. Looking up the rest from reference TRBV2 and TRBJ2-5 gives the full variable domain: EPEVTQTPSHQVTQMGQEVILRCVPISNHLYFYWYRQILGQKVEFLVSFYNNEISEKSEIFDDQFSVERPDGSNFTLKIRSTKLEDSAMYFCASSAGRGLKETQYFGPGTRLLVL.

The genes are TRBV5-1 and TRBJ2-7; tentatively, D is TRBD1 (5 bases). V was pared by 5 bases and J by 2 bases, with 11 bases between. This CDR3 contains 13 residues. The germline V gene has CDR1 SGHRS and CDR2 YFSETQ. Here the CDR3 DNA reads TGCGCCAGCAGTTCAGACAGTACCTACGAGCAGTACTTC. Amino acid sequence: CASSSDSTYEQYF.

The CDR3 bases are TGTGCCAGCAGCCAAAGAGCGGGGTTGTTCTACGAGCAGTACTTC. It translates to CASSQRAGLFYEQYF. This rearrangement joins TRBV3-1 (or the pseudogene TRBV3-2) to TRBJ2-7; 7 nucleotides line up with TRBD2. Germline trimming cut 2 bases from V and 3 bases from J; bases unmatched to any gene: 7. The germline V gene has CDR1 LGHDT and CDR2 YNNKEL (reference sequence). The CDR3 spans 15 residues.

This chain uses TRBV18 with TRBJ2-5, with 8 bases lining up with TRBD1. V dropped 2 bases and J dropped 5; count of bases not matched to a gene: 4. CDR1 and CDR2 (germline): KGHSH, LQKENI. The CDR3 loop spans 14 amino acids. In DNA form, the CDR3 reads TGTGCCAGCTCACCAAGGACAGGGACCGAGACCCAGTACTTC. It translates to CASSPRTGTETQYF.

This clone has only one observation. The CDR3 region has the DNA TGCGCCAGCAGCTTGGGTGGCCCGGGTATCAATGAGCAGTTCTTC. Translating gives CASSLGGPGINEQFF. The V gene is TRBV5-1, the J gene TRBJ2-1, with D hard to call. The germline CDR1 and CDR2 sequences are SGHRS and YFSETQ. V lost 0 bases and J 6 bases, leaving 13 bases between the germline ends. CDR3 length equals 15 residues.

The CDR3 loop is CASSFGTSGQETQYF. The CDR3 nucleotides are TGCGCCAGCAGCTTTGGGACTAGCGGGCAAGAGACCCAGTACTTC. The V gene is TRBV5-1, the J gene TRBJ2-5; 12 bases align to TRBD2. The V gene's germline CDR1 is SGHRS and CDR2 YFSETQ. The CDR3 is 15 amino acids. With V trimmed by 2 bases and J by 2 bases, 1 base remained unmatched.

This chain connects TRBV28 to TRBJ2-7, with 7 nucleotides matching TRBD1. Germline V gene data show CDR1 as MDHEN and CDR2 as SYDVKM. The length of the CDR3 is 14 residues. The trim removed 6 bases at V and 6 bases at J, leaving 11 bases unmatched. CDR3 bases: TGTGCCAGCAGCCTGACAGGGATTACTTCCGAGCAGTACTTC. It encodes CASSLTGITSEQYF.

The chain recombines TRBV2 with TRBJ2-5; TRBD1 aligns across 9 bases. J gave up 3 bases and V 5 bases, and 4 bases lay outside the gene matches. CDR1 SNHLY and CDR2 FYNNEI come from the germline V gene. The CDR3 has 14 residues. The CDR3 DNA reads as TGTGCCAGCAGTTCGCGGGACAGGGAAGAGACCCAGTACTTC. Encoded protein: CASSSRDREETQYF.

The chain has TRBV6-2 or TRBV6-3 and TRBJ2-7, with D possibly TRBD2 on 5 matching bases. Germline lookup yields CDR1 MNHEY and CDR2 SVGEGT. With 5 bases removed from V and 4 bases from J, the gap between germline ends came to 15 bases. The CDR3 is 14 residues long. CDR3 protein: CASSTSVPGYEQYF. CDR3 in DNA: TGTGCCAGCAGTACCTCCGTTCCGGGGTACGAGCAGTACTTC.

The V gene is TRBV11-2, the J gene TRBJ2-1; TRBD1 agrees at 9 bases. The V and J ends lost 4 bases and 5 bases, in that order; junction bases with no gene match: 12. The CDR3 length is 17 residues. Germline V gene sequence: CDR1 SGHAT, CDR2 FQNNGV. The CDR3 coding sequence is TGTGCCAGCAGCTCAACCCAAACAGGGGGCGCGAACAATGAGCAGTTCTTC. This codes for CASSSTQTGGANNEQFF.

J is TRBJ1-1 and V is TRBV14; a weak D match, TRBD1 (5 bases). Trimming left V 1 base short and J 8 bases short, with 11 bases between. This CDR3 region has 13 residues. CDR1 SGHDN and CDR2 FVKESK come from the germline V gene. CDR3 sequence: CASSQGNRREAFF. DNA of the CDR3: TGTGCCAGCAGCCAAGGGAACAGGAGAGAAGCTTTCTTT.

The count of this clone is one. Other DNA variants within this sample encode the same CDR3. V is TRBV6-5 and J is TRBJ1-1; 7 bases agree with TRBD1. V lost 5 bases and J lost 4; bases outside the gene matches: 4. The V gene's germline CDR1 is MNHEY and CDR2 SVGAGI. The length of the CDR3 is 13 residues. Written as DNA, the CDR3 is TGTGCCAGCAGTCTCGACAGGGTCACTGAAGCTTTCTTT. This translates into CASSLDRVTEAFF.

This chain's CDR3 is CASSLQGYAAFF. In DNA form, the CDR3 reads TGTGCCAGCAGCCTACAGGGTTACGCAGCTTTCTTT. This chain uses TRBV28 with TRBJ1-1; a possible D gene is TRBD1 (6 bases). CDR1 and CDR2 from the germline V gene are MDHEN and SYDVKM. Trimming cost V 6 bases and J 10 bases, with 15 bases left between them. This CDR3 region has 12 residues.

J is TRBJ2-3 and V is TRBV29-1; D unclear. From germline, CDR1 is SQVTM and CDR2 ANQGSEA. The CDR3 consists of 12 residues. V was shortened by 5 bases and J by 1 base, with 7 bases between the two germline ends. The CDR3 DNA reads as TGCAGCGTTCGTCAGGGCACAGATACGCAGTATTTT. Residues: CSVRQGTDTQYF.

This clone was recorded once. J is TRBJ1-1 and V is TRBV6-4, with D hard to call. There are 14 residues in the CDR3. Germline CDR1 and CDR2: MRHNA and SNTAGT. Trimming left V 8 bases short and J 1 base short, with 14 bases between. The DNA for the CDR3 is TGTGCCAGCTCCCCCACGGCAGGGAACACTGAAGCTTTCTTT. This gives the protein CASSPTAGNTEAFF.

The rearrangement uses TRBV27 and TRBJ2-5; 7 bases are a match to TRBD1. There are 14 residues in the CDR3. The germline V gene encodes CDR1 MNHEY and CDR2 SMNVEV (reference sequence). Trimming cost V 5 bases and J 4 bases; bases outside gene matches: 7. The CDR3 sequence is CASSPRDSLETQYF. The DNA for the CDR3 is TGTGCCAGCAGTCCCCGGGACAGCCTAGAGACCCAGTACTTC.